This is a list of T cell receptor beta chains from one sample in a study of T-cell reconstitution after alpha-beta-depleted transplantation in children. From the PCR reads, TCRdb called clonotypes with MiXCR, one entry per CDR3 protein. The data show hundreds of thousands of distinct CDR3 sequences, around 15% seen once. The material sequenced was PBMCs, mostly from graft donor cells, taken 360 days after TCRalphabeta/CD19-depleted stem cell transplant. These receptors were collected from a male patient between 2 and 9 years old who had a stem cell transplant for acute lymphoblastic leukemia, so the T cells may come from the graft donor. CDR3s include the opening cysteine and the closing phenylalanine or tryptophan. The order of the fields is V gene, D gene, clone size, J gene, CDR3 DNA, CDR3 protein. The D gene is left open where the match is weak. The size entry is marked missing in some rows and otherwise reads once, few, many or a size class.

>TRBV12-5|.|few|TRBJ2-5
TGTGCTAGTGGTTTGGTACGACCAGAGCAAGAGACCCAGTACTTC
CASGLVRPEQETQYF
>TRBV9|.|.|TRBJ1-5
TGTGCCAGCAGCGTAGAAGGGGATAGCAATCAGCCCCAGCATTTT
CASSVEGDSNQPQHF
>TRBV2|.|few|TRBJ1-3
TGTGCCAGCAGTGAGGCGGGGGGCGCAGTGGCCATATATTTT
CASSEAGGAVAIYF
>TRBV16|TRBD1|few|TRBJ1-2
TGTGCCAGCAGCCTGAAGTTGACAGGGGGACTTACCTTC
CASSLKLTGGLTF
>TRBV3-1|.|few|TRBJ2-1
TGTGCCAGCAGCCCAAGTATCCGGGGGTCACGGCAGTTCTTC
CASSPSIRGSRQFF
>TRBV29-1|.|many|TRBJ1-4
TGCAGCGTAACGAGGGGGGCTGAAAAACTGTTTTTT
CSVTRGAEKLFF
>TRBV29-1|TRBD2|few|TRBJ2-3
TGCAGCGTTGACCGTCTAGCGGTATCCCTTGCGGCGGATACGCAGTATTTT
CSVDRLAVSLAADTQYF
>TRBV4-1|.|.|TRBJ2-2
TGCGCCAGCAGCCAAGGTGTTCGTAGCGCCTGGGGGGAGCTGTTTTTT
CASSQGVRSAWGELFF
>TRBV4-1|.|.|TRBJ2-7
TGCGCCAGCAGCCAACTCCTTACAGGGTTAAGATCCTACGAGCAGTACTTC
CASSQLLTGLRSYEQYF
>TRBV4-1|.|.|TRBJ2-1
TGCGCCAGCAGCGCGCGAAGGGGCAATGAGCAGTTCTTC
CASSARRGNEQFF
>TRBV3-1|.|.|TRBJ2-7
TGTGCCAGCAGCCAAGCGAGGGGAAGCAAAGGTTACGAGCAGTACTTC
CASSQARGSKGYEQYF
>TRBV4-2|.|few|TRBJ2-5
TGTGCCAGCAGCCAAGGGGCGTATGATGAGACCCAGTACTTC
CASSQGAYDETQYF
>TRBV9|TRBD2|.|TRBJ2-7
TGTGCCAGCAGCGTCGGACTAGCGGGAGGGCCTCCCTACGAGCAGTACTTC
CASSVGLAGGPPYEQYF
>TRBV9|TRBD2|many|TRBJ2-5
TGTGCCAGCAGCCTATACCTAGCGGGAGGTGGGGAGACCCAGTACTTC
CASSLYLAGGGETQYF
>TRBV20-1|TRBD1|.|TRBJ2-1
TGCAGTGGCGGACAGGGGTCCTTATACAGGTCCTACAATGAGCAGTTCTTC
CSGGQGSLYRSYNEQFF
>TRBV7-6|.|many|TRBJ1-1
TGTGCCAGCAGGCGGGGGACCCTGGGTGAAGCTTTCTTT
CASRRGTLGEAFF
>TRBV28|TRBD2|.|TRBJ2-3
TGTGCCAGCAGTACGCAGATCCGGGTGCGGGAGGGCATGTGGCTAGATACGCAGTATTTT
CASSTQIRVREGMWLDTQYF
>TRBV7-2|.|.|TRBJ2-3
TGTGCCAGCAGCTTATCCAGGGTCAACACAGATACGCAGTATTTT
CASSLSRVNTDTQYF
>TRBV18|.|.|TRBJ2-7
TGTGCCAGCTCCCAAACCGGGGGGCAGCTAAACGAGCAGTACTTC
CASSQTGGQLNEQYF
>TRBV18|.|.|TRBJ2-5
TGTGCCAGCTCACAGCCGGACGAAGGCGCAGAGACCCAGTACTTC
CASSQPDEGAETQYF
>TRBV6-2/TRBV6-3|.|.|TRBJ2-3
TGTGCCAGCAACGGGCGGCGGGAAAATAGGGCAGATACGCAGTATTTT
CASNGRRENRADTQYF
>TRBV7-9|TRBD2|.|TRBJ2-5
TGTGCCAGCGGACTAGCGGCCCAAGAGACCCAGTACTTC
CASGLAAQETQYF
>TRBV9|.|few|TRBJ2-1
TGTGCCAGCAGCGTAGAGGGGGGTTACAATGAGCAGTTCTTC
CASSVEGGYNEQFF
>TRBV4-1|.|few|TRBJ1-4
TGCGCCAGCAAGAGTCCGGCAGTCGGAGGTGAAAAACTGTTTTTT
CASKSPAVGGEKLFF
>TRBV29-1|.|many|TRBJ2-7
TGCAGCGTTGCAGGGGCAGGCTCCTACGAGCAGTACTTC
CSVAGAGSYEQYF
>TRBV20-1|.|.|TRBJ2-1
TGCAGTGGACTAGTCTCCTACAATGAGCAGTTCTTC
CSGLVSYNEQFF
>TRBV4-3|TRBD2|once|TRBJ2-1
TGCGCCAGCAGTGCAAATAGCGGGAGGCTACACAATGAGCAGTTCTTC
CASSANSGRLHNEQFF
>TRBV12-3/TRBV12-4|.|.|TRBJ2-3
TGTGCCAGCAGCTGGCCGAGCACAGATACGCAGTATTTT
CASSWPSTDTQYF
>TRBV20-1|.|few|TRBJ2-1
TGCAGTGCTAGCGGTACCAACGCCTTCTACAATGAGCAGTTCTTC
CSASGTNAFYNEQFF
>TRBV28|.|few|TRBJ2-7
TGTGCCAGCAGCTGGAGGGGCCCTTCCTCCTACGAGCAGTACTTC
CASSWRGPSSYEQYF
>TRBV6-2/TRBV6-3|.|.|TRBJ2-7
TGTGCCAGCAGTTACTATGGGGGGCGATACGAGCAGTACTTC
CASSYYGGRYEQYF
>TRBV20-1|.|few|TRBJ2-1
TGCAGTGCAACCGGGGCCAGGGGCAATGAGCAGTTCTTC
CSATGARGNEQFF
>TRBV20-1|TRBD1|many|TRBJ2-1
TGCAGTGCCGAACCAGGGGGCACTTACAATGAGCAGTTCTTC
CSAEPGGTYNEQFF
>TRBV6-2/TRBV6-3|TRBD2|many|TRBJ2-5
TGTGCCAGCAGCCCCGGTATAGGACTAGCGGGAGGTTTTACCCAGTACTTC
CASSPGIGLAGGFTQYF
>TRBV4-3|.|.|TRBJ2-2
TGCGCCAGCAGCTGGGCTGAGACGAACACCGGGGAGCTGTTTTTT
CASSWAETNTGELFF
>TRBV5-1|TRBD1|few|TRBJ1-1
TGCGCCAGCAGCTTGGGCCCGCTTGACAGGGTGGGAGCTTTCTTT
CASSLGPLDRVGAFF
>TRBV10-3|.|.|TRBJ2-4
TGTGCCATCAGTGAGCCCACACGGGCCGGAAGTCTAGCCAAAAACATTCAGTACTTC
CAISEPTRAGSLAKNIQYF
>TRBV20-1|.|large|TRBJ2-7
TGCAGTGCTAGGGACAGAATCTCCTACGAGCAGTACTTC
CSARDRISYEQYF
>TRBV3-1|TRBD2|many|TRBJ2-7
TGTGCCAGCAGCCAGACTAGCGGGAGCCACGAGCAGTACTTC
CASSQTSGSHEQYF
>TRBV20-1|.|.|TRBJ2-7
TGCAGTGCTAGTGAAGGGGCCTCCTACGAGCAGTACTTC
CSASEGASYEQYF
>TRBV5-1|.|.|TRBJ2-3
TGCGCCAGCAGCTTGGGAATGCAGGATACGCAGTATTTT
CASSLGMQDTQYF
>TRBV4-1|.|many|TRBJ2-4
TGCGCCAGCAGCCAACACGGGTCTCAGGACATTCAGTACTTC
CASSQHGSQDIQYF
>TRBV28|.|few|TRBJ1-5
TGTGCCAGCAGTTTGGGAACAGGGAACCCCCAGCATTTT
CASSLGTGNPQHF
>TRBV12-3/TRBV12-4|.|many|TRBJ2-1
TGTGCCAGCAGTTTTAGGGAGCCAAACAATGAGCAGTTCTTC
CASSFREPNNEQFF
>TRBV3-1|.|few|TRBJ2-5
TGTGCCAGCAGCCCGGGACCCGCGTCTGAGACCCAGTACTTC
CASSPGPASETQYF
>TRBV4-3|TRBD2|.|TRBJ2-1
TGCGCCAGCAGCCAAGAGATACGCGGGAGGGGTCGTGAGCAGTTCTTC
CASSQEIRGRGREQFF
>TRBV11-2|TRBD1|few|TRBJ1-1
TGTGCCAGCAGGCGGCCGGGTAGGGGGCGATGGAACACTGAAGCTTTCTTT
CASRRPGRGRWNTEAFF
>TRBV12-3/TRBV12-4|.|.|TRBJ2-3
TGTGCCAGCAGCCAGGACAGGGGGGAAGGACTAGCGGACACAGATACGCAGTATTTT
CASSQDRGEGLADTDTQYF
>TRBV28|.|.|TRBJ2-1
TGTGCCAGCAGTGTACGTAGGGAGCAGTTCTTC
CASSVRREQFF
>TRBV28|.|.|TRBJ2-3
TGTGCCAGCAGTTTCCCGATAAATACGCAGTATTTT
CASSFPINTQYF